This T cell receptor (beta chain) was sequenced during a study of beta chain features in type 1 diabetes. General study findings and limits: HLA influence on TCRB rearrangement stayed unresolved here.

This clone showed up just a few times. Antigen: not known. Expressed TCRB transcripts were sequenced because the isolated RNA had all been reverse transcribed beforehand. TCRdb's copy holds only in-frame clones and misses some; the assay was immunoSEQ multiplex PCR. The sample records about 900,000 clones, 15% to 20% being singletons. The CDR3 is 15 residues long. Deletions cut 4 bases from V and 5 bases from J, with 17 bases between. Germline V CDR1 and CDR2: LNHDA, SQIVND (reference sequence). This TCR was sampled from a woman between 18 and 29 years old in good health. The sequenced sample was naive CD4+ T cells from blood. This chain links TRBV19 with TRBJ2-5; no reliable D call. The CDR3 is CASSSSPDPRETQYF. CDR3 bases: TGTGCCAGTAGTAGTTCGCCCGACCCCCGGGAGACCCAGTACTTC.